This T cell receptor beta chain was documented in a study of cytotoxic CD8 clonotypes in ibrutinib-treated CLL. Study background: Response specimens were obtained following a median treatment duration of approximately 12 months, with a range of 6 to 36.

General study results and limits: Public clonotypes occurred uncommonly; on treatment, they contracted or remained stable. Clonality correlated strongly with circulating CD8+ T cells and exceeded age-matched healthy donors at baseline.

The planned depth of sequencing spanned 1 in 200,000 to 1 in 1 million T cells. Some clones are missing from TCRdb's copy, which holds only in-frame ones; the method was immunoSEQ multiplex PCR. The profile covers 250,000 to 350,000 clones, with less than 85% appearing a single time and roughly 6% taken by the ten largest. Trimming stripped 5 bases from V and 8 bases from J, with 13 bases between. The CDR3 length is 13 residues. The germline V gene encodes CDR1 SEHNR and CDR2 FQNEAQ (reference sequence). Worth noting for this clone: Its antigen remains unknown.

The material was PBMCs, obtained at disease progression, from a patient treated with ibrutinib. The chain joins TRBV7-9 to TRBJ2-4, with D unclear. The clonotype comes from a human donor with chronic lymphocytic leukemia. The CDR3 nucleotides read TGTGCCAGCAGCCCCCCTTACCGCGACATTCAGTACTTC. Translated: CASSPPYRDIQYF.